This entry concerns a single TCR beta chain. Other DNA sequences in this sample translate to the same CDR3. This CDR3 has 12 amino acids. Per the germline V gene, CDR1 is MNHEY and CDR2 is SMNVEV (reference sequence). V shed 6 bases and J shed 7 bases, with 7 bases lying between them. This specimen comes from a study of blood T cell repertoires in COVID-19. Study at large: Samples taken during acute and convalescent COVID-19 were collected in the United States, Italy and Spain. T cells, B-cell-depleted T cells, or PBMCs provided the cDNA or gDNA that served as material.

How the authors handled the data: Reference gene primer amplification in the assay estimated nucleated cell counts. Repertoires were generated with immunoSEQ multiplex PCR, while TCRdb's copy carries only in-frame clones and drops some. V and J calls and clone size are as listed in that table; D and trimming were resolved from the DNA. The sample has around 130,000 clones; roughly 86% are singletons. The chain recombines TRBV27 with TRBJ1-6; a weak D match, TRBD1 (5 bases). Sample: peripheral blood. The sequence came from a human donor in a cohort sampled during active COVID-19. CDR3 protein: CASSRENSPLHF. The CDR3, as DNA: TGTGCCAGCAGCAGGGAAAATTCACCCCTCCACTTT.